These 11 T cell receptor beta chains came from one sample sequenced in a study of response to subunit inactivated influenza vaccine. TCRdb re-analysed the RT-PCR reads in MiXCR, keeping a single row per CDR3 protein. The sample includes a few hundred thousand distinct CDR3 sequences, about 15% of them seen just once. The starting material was PBMCs from blood, obtained 11 to 12 days after vaccination. These receptors were obtained from a man between 50 and 59 years old who received an inactivated influenza vaccine.

This clonotype was picked up a small number of times. CDR3 nucleotides: TGTGCCAGCAGTTACAACCCGGCAAATGAGCAGTTCTTC. It translates to CASSYNPANEQFF. V gene TRBV6-5 combines with J gene TRBJ2-1; D uncertain. The germline V and J ends were trimmed by 2 bases and 7 bases, with 9 bases remaining between them. The CDR3 extends over 13 amino acids. Germline CDR1 reads MNHEY; CDR2 reads SVGAGI.

The chain links TRBV2 to TRBJ2-7; 15 bases map to TRBD2. Looked up from germline, CDR1 is SNHLY and CDR2 is FYNNEI. The CDR3 contains 17 residues. V trimming: 5 bases; J trimming: 5 bases; junction bases outside the gene matches: 10. The CDR3 loop is CASSRTSGRAQGNEQYF. CDR3 coding DNA: TGTGCCAGCAGTCGGACTAGCGGGAGGGCCCAGGGCAACGAGCAGTACTTC.

The chain links TRBV4-3 to TRBJ2-2; tentatively, D is TRBD1 or TRBD2 (5 bases each). Germline lookup yields CDR1 LGHNA and CDR2 YSLEER. Trimming removed 0 bases at V and 3 bases at J, with 11 bases between. The CDR3 consists of 16 residues. The CDR3 loop reads CASSQDLGTDTGELFF. CDR3 in DNA: TGCGCCAGCAGCCAAGATTTGGGGACCGACACCGGGGAGCTGTTTTTT.

In its sample, this clonotype was seen a few times. This chain connects TRBV14 to TRBJ2-2; a weak D match, TRBD2 (5 bases). V was cut by 3 bases and J by 9 bases, with 14 bases left in between. The germline V gene has CDR1 SGHDN and CDR2 FVKESK. This CDR3 comprises 14 residues. This CDR3 reads CASSQKVASRELFF. CDR3 bases: TGTGCCAGCAGCCAGAAGGTAGCGAGCCGGGAGCTGTTTTTT.

The chain links TRBV29-1 to TRBJ2-1; possibly TRBD1 for D (6 bases). This CDR3 is 12 amino acids long. Germline-derived CDR1 and CDR2 are SQVTM and ANQGSEA. V shed 5 bases and J shed 5 bases, with 10 bases lying between them. The CDR3 spells CSVQGFHNEQFF. DNA for the CDR3: TGCAGCGTTCAGGGGTTTCACAATGAGCAGTTCTTC.

This clonotype occurred many times. V and J are TRBV6-2 or TRBV6-3 and TRBJ2-5; 7 bases line up with TRBD1. The CDR3 extends over 13 amino acids. J gave up 3 bases and V 7 bases, and 5 bases lay outside the gene matches. Germline CDR1 is MNHEY and CDR2 is SVGEGT. This chain's CDR3 is CASNDRAEETQYF. The DNA of the CDR3 is TGTGCCAGCAATGACAGGGCTGAAGAGACCCAGTACTTC.

This clonotype was picked up a small number of times. The V call is TRBV7-8, the J call TRBJ1-5; D gene ambiguous. CDR3 length equals 14 residues. CDR1 and CDR2 from the germline V gene are SGHVS and FQNEAQ. The V end was cut by 6 bases, the J end by 0 bases, with 9 bases between. The CDR3 DNA reads as TGTGCCAGCAGTCGACTCAATAGCAATCAGCCCCAGCATTTT. Its translation: CASSRLNSNQPQHF.

The chain uses TRBV6-4 and TRBJ2-1; no clear D gene. Germline CDR1 reads MRHNA; CDR2 reads SNTAGT. Trimming left V 0 bases short and J 9 bases short, with 12 bases between. CDR3 length equals 14 residues. The CDR3 nucleotides are TGTGCCAGCAGTGACTCGAGTTCAAGTAGTGAGCAGTTCTTC. Its protein product is CASSDSSSSSEQFF.

The table lists this clonotype with many counts. The V and J genes are TRBV3-1 and TRBJ2-1, with D hard to call. The CDR3 covers 15 residues. Germline V gene sequence: CDR1 LGHDT, CDR2 YNNKEL (reference sequence). The germline V and J ends were trimmed by 1 base and 9 bases, with 16 bases remaining between them. The CDR3 here is CASSQVATLTGEQFF. As DNA, the CDR3 is TGTGCCAGCAGCCAAGTTGCTACCCTGACCGGTGAGCAGTTCTTC.

The V and J genes are TRBV12-3 or TRBV12-4 and TRBJ1-5; D remains ambiguous. Trimming removed 3 bases at V and 12 bases at J, with 12 bases between. CDR3 length equals 12 residues. CDR3 DNA: TGTGCCAGCAGTTTTAACTTAGGGTTCCAGCATTTT. Translated: CASSFNLGFQHF.

The CDR3 loop is CASSLAGLVWETQYF. In nucleotides, the CDR3 is TGTGCCAGCAGCTTGGCGGGCTTGGTGTGGGAGACCCAGTACTTC. The V gene is TRBV5-6, the J gene TRBJ2-5, with D uncertain. The CDR3 is made up of 15 amino acids. Germline V gene data show CDR1 as SGHDT and CDR2 as YYEEEE. The germline V and J ends were trimmed by 0 bases and 5 bases, with 14 bases remaining between them.